The 19 T cell receptor beta chains below come from one sample, sequenced in a study of cytomegalovirus exposure and HLA in healthy donors. Primers included in the PCR were 60 Vbeta and 13 Jbeta primers. TCRdb keeps only in-frame clones here, not all; method: immunoSEQ multiplex PCR. Here the sample spans 100,000 to 150,000 clones, over 70% being singletons. The material sequenced was PBMCs. These receptors were collected from a man aged 18 to 29 in good health and CMV-seropositive.

This clone was found a few times. One end of the junction does not line up with germline, which may come from a read error. This chain connects TRBV7-9 to TRBJ2-3; a possible D gene is TRBD1 (6 bases). CDR3 length: 16 amino acids. CDR1 is SEHNR, CDR2 FQNEAQ, per germline (reference sequence). This CDR3 is CSSSLARGSSTDTQYF. CDR3 nucleotide sequence: TGTTCCAGCAGCTTAGCGAGGGGGAGCTCCACAGATACGCAGTATTTT.

The J gene is TRBJ2-1, the V gene TRBV4-1; D not resolved. V shed 3 bases and J shed 3 bases, with 9 bases lying between them. The CDR3 runs to 14 residues. Germline lookup yields CDR1 MGHRA and CDR2 YSYEKL. The CDR3 DNA is TGCGCCAGCAGCCAGGCCGGGTACTACAATGAGCAGTTCTTC. Amino acid sequence: CASSQAGYYNEQFF.

The chain joins TRBV7-9 to TRBJ1-1; TRBD1 aligns across 11 bases. The CDR3 length is 15 residues. V gave up 11 bases and J gave up 4 bases; unmatched junction bases: 12. The germline V gene encodes CDR1 SEHNR and CDR2 FQNEAQ (reference sequence). The DNA of the CDR3 is TGTGCCTCCCAAAGGACAGGGGGCTCCCCCACTGAAGCTTTCTTT. The encoded protein is CASQRTGGSPTEAFF.

This chain links TRBV10-2 with TRBJ2-5, with 9 nucleotides matching TRBD1. Germline assignment: CDR1 WSHSY and CDR2 SAAADI. This CDR3 is built from 14 residues. V was pared by 6 bases and J by 1 base, with 3 bases of the junction left unmatched. The CDR3 DNA is TGCGCCAGCAGGCAGACAGGGGGCCAAGAGACCCAGTACTTC. This encodes CASRQTGGQETQYF.

The CDR3 loop reads CAILSGRASYEQYF. In nucleotides, the CDR3 is TGCGCCATCCTTAGCGGGAGGGCCTCCTACGAGCAGTACTTC. The gene calls are TRBV10-2 and TRBJ2-7; TRBD2 matches 11 bases. The CDR3 contains 14 residues. V was clipped by 10 bases and J by 0 bases; unmatched bases: 5. The germline gives CDR1 WSHSY, CDR2 SAAADI.

CDR3 sequence reads: CASSIRGAGTWAFF. The DNA for the CDR3 is TGTGCCAGTAGTATACGGGGCGCCGGGACATGGGCTTTCTTT. The chain recombines TRBV19 with TRBJ1-1, with D maybe TRBD1 (6 bases). Germline loops: CDR1 LNHDA, CDR2 SQIVND (reference sequence). Trimming stripped 2 bases from V and 11 bases from J, with 18 bases between. The CDR3 length is 14 residues.

The CDR3: CASSVGGSLSNYGYTF. As DNA, the CDR3 is TGTGCCAGCAGCGTAGGAGGGTCCCTATCTAACTATGGCTACACCTTC. V is TRBV9 and J is TRBJ1-2; D not certain. Germline CDR1 and CDR2: SGDLS and YYNGEE. Trimming removed 0 bases from V and 0 bases from J, with 12 bases in between. This CDR3 contains 16 residues.

CDR3 loop: CASSTSQGNEKLFF. Written as DNA, the CDR3 is TGTGCCAGCAGTACAAGTCAGGGGAATGAAAAACTGTTTTTT. J is TRBJ1-4 and V is TRBV6-1; maybe TRBD1 (6 bases). The length of the CDR3 is 14 residues. V gave up 5 bases and J gave up 5 bases, with 12 bases separating them. The germline V gene encodes CDR1 MNHNS and CDR2 SASEGT.

The genes are TRBV2 and TRBJ1-3; D remains ambiguous. CDR1 SNHLY and CDR2 FYNNEI come from the germline V gene. The CDR3 has 15 residues. Between the trimmed V and J ends, which lost 6 bases and 0 bases, there was a span of 12 bases. The CDR3 sequence: CASSLGLSSGNTIYF. The CDR3 region has the DNA TGTGCCAGCAGCCTCGGACTAAGCTCTGGAAACACCATATATTTT.

The chain is built from TRBV5-1 and TRBJ1-4; D perhaps matches TRBD1 (5 bases). The CDR3 runs 15 residues. The germline gives CDR1 SGHRS, CDR2 YFSETQ. Trimming took 4 bases from V and 0 from J, leaving 10 bases between them. The CDR3 sequence: CASSPGGATNEKLFF. The CDR3 coding sequence is TGCGCCAGCAGCCCGGGGGGTGCAACTAATGAAAAACTGTTTTTT. Full variable domain (missing parts from reference TRBV5-1 and TRBJ1-4): KAGVTQTPRYLIKTRGQQVTLSCSPISGHRSVSWYQQTPGQGLQFLFEYFSETQRNKGNFPGRFSGRQFSNSRSEMNVSTLELGDSALYLCASSPGGATNEKLFFGSGTQLSVL.

V is TRBV7-2 and J is TRBJ1-2, with TRBD1 matching over 7 bases. V gave up 5 bases and J gave up 6 bases; unmatched junction bases: 6. Germline CDR1 reads SGHTA; CDR2 reads FQGNSA. The CDR3 loop spans 13 amino acids. The CDR3 sequence is CASSQTGNHGYTF. The CDR3 DNA reads as TGTGCCAGCAGCCAGACAGGGAACCATGGCTACACCTTC. Looking up the rest from reference TRBV7-2 and TRBJ1-2 gives the full variable domain: GAGVSQSPSNKVTEKGKDVELRCDPISGHTALYWYRQSLGQGLEFLIYFQGNSAPDKSGLPSDRFSAERTGGSVSTLTIQRTQQEDSAVYLCASSQTGNHGYTFGSGTRLTVV.

This chain connects TRBV27 to TRBJ1-1; D might be TRBD1 (5 bases). The germline V gene has CDR1 MNHEY and CDR2 SMNVEV (reference sequence). V was cut by 6 bases and J by 1 base, with 9 bases left in between. The length of the CDR3 is 13 residues. The CDR3 protein is CASREQENTEAFF. CDR3 bases: TGTGCCAGCAGGGAACAGGAGAACACTGAAGCTTTCTTT.

The table lists this clone with a few counts. This chain connects TRBV6-6 to TRBJ2-5; a weak D match, TRBD1 (5 bases). The CDR3 is made up of 16 amino acids. Trimming took 7 bases from V and 2 from J, leaving 20 bases between them. Germline loops: CDR1 MNHNY, CDR2 SVGAGI (reference sequence). The CDR3 spells CASNQGLYRAQETQYF. In DNA form, the CDR3 reads TGTGCCAGCAATCAGGGTCTGTATAGGGCACAAGAGACCCAGTACTTC.

As for this clone: Distinct nucleotide sequences in the sample also encode this CDR3. The genes are TRBV2 and TRBJ2-5, with unresolved D. CDR1 SNHLY and CDR2 FYNNEI come from the germline V gene. The ends were cut back, 5 bases at V and 1 base at J, with 2 bases in the middle. This CDR3 is built from 11 residues. DNA for the CDR3: TGTGCCAGCAGTCTCCAAGAGACCCAGTACTTC. Translation: CASSLQETQYF.

The chain combines TRBV5-1 with TRBJ2-2, with TRBD2 as a possible D gene (5 bases). The CDR3 runs 15 residues. The V gene lost 5 bases and the J gene lost 0 bases, with 11 bases spanning the gap. Germline V gene lookup returns CDR1 SGHRS and CDR2 YFSETQ. CDR3 protein: CASRASSANTGELFF. CDR3 in DNA: TGCGCCAGCAGGGCTAGCTCCGCGAACACCGGGGAGCTGTTTTTT.

The chain joins TRBV19 to TRBJ1-5; 9 bases agree with TRBD1. With 7 bases clipped from V and 6 bases from J, the junction kept 10 bases outside the gene matches. There are 15 residues in the CDR3. CDR1 LNHDA and CDR2 SQIVND come from the germline V gene (reference sequence). The CDR3 here is CASTLDRGGGQPQHF. The CDR3 region has the DNA TGTGCCAGTACCCTGGACAGGGGCGGAGGTCAGCCCCAGCATTTT.

J is TRBJ1-5 and V is TRBV7-9, with 7 bases identical to TRBD1. V gave up 5 bases and J gave up 6 bases; unmatched junction bases: 7. CDR1 is SEHNR, CDR2 FQNEAQ, per germline (reference sequence). This CDR3 spans 14 amino acids. The CDR3 DNA reads TGTGCCAGCAGCAGACAGGGTGAGAGTCAGCCCCAGCATTTT. Its translation is CASSRQGESQPQHF.

The rearrangement links TRBV27 to TRBJ1-2; tentatively, D is TRBD1 (6 bases). CDR1 is MNHEY and CDR2 is SMNVEV in the germline V gene (reference sequence). V lost 0 bases, J lost 7 bases, and 15 bases lay in between. This CDR3 region has 15 residues. CDR3 amino acids: CASSLSSRTALGYTF. The CDR3 coding sequence is TGTGCCAGCAGTTTATCGTCTCGGACAGCGCTTGGCTACACCTTC.

This clone has only a few counts. The chain carries TRBV2 and TRBJ2-3; 8 positions agree with TRBD2. Looked up from germline, CDR1 is SNHLY and CDR2 is FYNNEI. V dropped 8 bases and J dropped 1; count of bases not matched to a gene: 8. The CDR3 loop spans 15 amino acids. CDR3 amino acids: CASSSPAGGTDTQYF. CDR3 DNA: TGTGCCAGCTCTTCTCCAGCGGGAGGCACAGATACGCAGTATTTT.